Sequencing of this T cell receptor (beta chain) was carried out in a study of T cell clonotyping in hematopoietic cell transplantation. Sequencing was performed with immunoSEQ multiplex PCR; in TCRdb, only in-frame clones are kept and a portion is missing. The sample lists about 14,000 clones, over 85% occurring once. Samples: about 28 days before transplant, then days 30, 100 and 180 after. The CDR3 has 14 residues. CDR1 and CDR2 from the germline V gene are MNHEY and SMNVEV (reference sequence). V lost 6 bases and J 9 bases, leaving 15 bases between the germline ends. The receptor comes from a male patient aged 55 to 70 who had an allogeneic stem cell transplant from an unrelated donor, so the T cells may come from the graft donor. Some clones in this sample may be carry-over from other donors' samples. Here the sequenced sample was PBMCs, taken 30 days after allogeneic stem cell transplant. V and J are TRBV27 and TRBJ1-6, with D perhaps TRBD1 (6 bases). The CDR3: CASRSQGSSSPLHF. The CDR3, as DNA: TGTGCCAGCAGGAGCCAGGGGTCCAGTTCACCCCTCCACTTT.